The 31 T cell receptor beta chains listed next were all sequenced from one sample in a study of shared clonotypes between healthy human individuals. Sequencing used immunoSEQ multiplex PCR; TCRdb keeps in-frame clones, though not all of them. This sample has hundreds of thousands of clones; roughly three quarters occur once, and the top ten carry about 12%. Sequenced input: PBMCs. The origin of the receptors is a woman aged 40 to 49 in good health. Some clones in this sample may be carry-over from other donors' samples.

Written as DNA, the CDR3 is TGTGCCAGTACCCCACTAGCGGGGCTTTACAATGAGCAGTTCTTC. Translating gives CASTPLAGLYNEQFF. The rearrangement uses TRBV19 and TRBJ2-1; 10 bases are shared with TRBD2. The trim removed 7 bases at V and 4 bases at J, leaving 7 bases unmatched. The CDR3 spans 15 residues. Germline CDR1 reads LNHDA; CDR2 reads SQIVND (reference sequence).

This clone was seen at least ten times. The chain has TRBV14 and TRBJ2-3; tentative D call: TRBD1 (5 bases). V was clipped by 3 bases and J by 0 bases, with 13 bases between them. The CDR3 is 16 residues long. Germline V gives CDR1 SGHDN, CDR2 FVKESK. The CDR3 nucleotides are TGTGCCAGCAGCCAGGGTGGACAATCTAGCACAGATACGCAGTATTTT. This gives the protein CASSQGGQSSTDTQYF.

With regard to this clone: This sample includes further DNA sequences coding for the same CDR3. The chain is built from TRBV2 and TRBJ2-7, with 7 positions matching TRBD1. The CDR3 extends over 12 amino acids. Germline CDR1 is SNHLY and CDR2 is FYNNEI. V shed 5 bases, J shed 5 bases, and the junction held 3 bases outside the gene matches. CDR3 bases: TGTGCCAGCAGTAGAGACAGGGACGAGCAGTACTTC. This translates into CASSRDRDEQYF.

The table lists this clone with a count of one. A far larger clone lies a single base away; this is likely a read error. Different DNA sequences within this sample yield the same CDR3. The chain joins TRBV14 to TRBJ2-5; D is uncertain. The length of the CDR3 is 14 residues. Looked up from germline, CDR1 is SGHDN and CDR2 is FVKESK. CDR3 nucleotides: TGTGCCAGTAGCCAACCAGCTCTTCGTGAGACCCAGTACTTC. Translation: CASSQPALRETQYF.

As regards this clone: A far larger clone is one nucleotide away, so this likely arose from a read error. The V gene is TRBV6-5, the J gene TRBJ1-5; D is ambiguous. With 7 bases removed from V and 4 bases from J, the gap between germline ends came to 14 bases. CDR3 length: 14 amino acids. Germline CDR1 and CDR2: MNHEY and SVGAGI. The CDR3 nucleotides read TGTGCCAGCAAGAGGACCGCGTATAATCAGCCCCAGCATTTT. It specifies CASKRTAYNQPQHF.

As to this clone: The same CDR3 is also encoded by other DNA sequences in this sample. The chain is built from TRBV13 and TRBJ2-7; unclear D gene. V shed 0 bases and J shed 3 bases, with 9 bases lying between them. The CDR3 has 14 amino acids. CDR1 and CDR2 from the germline V gene are PRHDT and FYEKMQ (reference sequence). The CDR3 DNA reads TGTGCCAGCAGCTTAGGAGTCACCAGCTACGAGCAGTACTTC. It translates to CASSLGVTSYEQYF.

The V and J genes are TRBV6-6 and TRBJ1-1; the D gene is possibly TRBD1 (5 bases). This CDR3 spans 15 amino acids. Germline CDR1 reads MNHNY; CDR2 reads SVGAGI (reference sequence). Trimming took 2 bases from V and 0 from J, leaving 10 bases between them. The CDR3 DNA reads TGTGCCAGCAGTTACGGGACTGACCTGAACACTGAAGCTTTCTTT. Translated: CASSYGTDLNTEAFF.

The CDR3 spells CASSLAASRGYNEQFF. The CDR3 nucleotides read TGTGCCAGCAGCTTAGCTGCTAGCAGGGGTTACAATGAGCAGTTCTTC. The chain couples TRBV7-8 to TRBJ2-1, with D maybe TRBD1 (6 bases). The CDR3 totals 16 residues. V lost 0 bases and J 4 bases, leaving 13 bases between the germline ends. Germline CDR1 and CDR2: SGHVS and FQNEAQ. The entire variable domain, with the rest obtained from reference TRBV7-8 and TRBJ2-1, is as follows: GAGVSQSPRYKVAKRGQDVALRCDPISGHVSLFWYQQALGQGPEFLTYFQNEAQLDKSGLPSDRFFAERPEGSVSTLKIQRTQQEDSAVYLCASSLAASRGYNEQFFGPGTRLTVL.

V usage is TRBV7-3 and J usage is TRBJ1-1; no clear D gene. Germline lookup yields CDR1 SGHTA and CDR2 FQGTGA. With 0 bases removed from V and 5 bases from J, the gap between germline ends came to 13 bases. CDR3 length: 15 residues. CDR3 sequence: CASSLTFWERTEAFF. CDR3 coding DNA: TGTGCCAGCAGCTTAACGTTTTGGGAAAGGACTGAAGCTTTCTTT.

The J gene is TRBJ2-7, the V gene TRBV28, with 7 bases matching TRBD2. The CDR3 is 14 residues long. With 5 bases clipped from V and 6 bases from J, the junction kept 10 bases outside the gene matches. Germline V gene lookup returns CDR1 MDHEN and CDR2 SYDVKM. CDR3 sequence: CASSIAGVRVEQYF. DNA for the CDR3: TGTGCCAGCAGTATCGCGGGAGTCAGGGTCGAGCAGTACTTC.

Worth noting for this clone: This sequence may be a read error, since a much larger clone differs from it by one base. J is TRBJ2-2 and V is TRBV5-1; D tentatively reads TRBD1 or TRBD2 (5 bases each). The CDR3 contains 15 residues. Germline V gives CDR1 SGHRS, CDR2 YFSETQ. In DNA, the CDR3 is TGCGCCAGCAGCCAGGACAATCTGAACACCGGGGAGCTGTCTTTT. Protein sequence: CASSQDNLNTGELSF. Full variable domain (outside the CDR3, taken from reference TRBV5-1 and TRBJ2-2): KAGVTQTPRYLIKTRGQQVTLSCSPISGHRSVSWYQQTPGQGLQFLFEYFSETQRNKGNFPGRFSGRQFSNSRSEMNVSTLELGDSALYLCASSQDNLNTGELSFGEGSRLTVL.

The V and J genes are TRBV25-1 and TRBJ2-5, with D perhaps TRBD2 (6 bases). From germline, CDR1 is MGHDK and CDR2 SYGVNS. V was clipped by 7 bases and J by 5 bases, with 11 bases between them. The CDR3 spans 12 residues. The CDR3 DNA reads as TGTGCCAGCACCCCCGGGGGTGAGACCCAGTACTTC. It codes for CASTPGGETQYF.

The V gene is TRBV7-9, the J gene TRBJ1-3; 9 bases line up with TRBD1. The length of the CDR3 is 16 residues. J gave up 2 bases and V 5 bases, and 7 bases lay outside the gene matches. Germline assignment: CDR1 SEHNR and CDR2 FQNEAQ (reference sequence). CDR3 bases: TGTGCCAGCAGCCCCCGAGGGGACAGGGCTGGAAACACCATATATTTT. Its translation: CASSPRGDRAGNTIYF.

The V gene is TRBV7-9, the J gene TRBJ2-2, with D possibly called TRBD1 or TRBD2 (5 bases each). Looked up from germline, CDR1 is SEHNR and CDR2 is FQNEAQ (reference sequence). Trimming took off 5 bases at V and 1 base at J, with 11 bases between the two ends. The CDR3 consists of 15 residues. CDR3 DNA: TGTGCCAGCAGCGGGGACCTCCGGAACACCGGGGAGCTGTTTTTT. It translates to CASSGDLRNTGELFF.

Notes on this clone: This probably arose from a read error, given a far larger clone one base away. This chain connects TRBV7-2 to TRBJ2-7, with D possibly being TRBD1 (6 bases). V gave up 8 bases and J gave up 2 bases, with 13 bases separating them. The CDR3 covers 13 residues. Per germline, CDR1 SGHTA and CDR2 FQGNSA. CDR3 loop: CASGSRGPYEQYF. As DNA, the CDR3 is TGTGCCAGCGGCTCCAGGGGCCCCTACGAGCAGTACTTC.

The V call is TRBV9, the J call TRBJ2-3; 16 nucleotides match TRBD2. The CDR3 has 19 residues. Germline assignment: CDR1 SGDLS and CDR2 YYNGEE. With 4 bases clipped from V and 1 base from J, the junction kept 9 bases outside the gene matches. CDR3 sequence reads: CASSRKGLAGGPGTDTQYF. In nucleotides, the CDR3 is TGTGCCAGCAGCCGAAAGGGACTAGCGGGAGGGCCGGGCACAGATACGCAGTATTTT. The whole variable domain, filled in from reference TRBV9 and TRBJ2-3, reads DSGVTQTPKHLITATGQRVTLRCSPRSGDLSVYWYQQSLDQGLQFLIQYYNGEERAKGNILERFSAQQFPDLHSELNLSSLELGDSALYFCASSRKGLAGGPGTDTQYFGPGTRLTVL.

This rearrangement joins TRBV7-2 to TRBJ1-1; 7 bases map to TRBD1. The CDR3 sequence is 15 residues long. V was pared by 0 bases and J by 2 bases, with 3 bases of the junction left unmatched. Looked up from germline, CDR1 is SGHTA and CDR2 is FQGNSA. Here the CDR3 reads CASSLATGTNTEAFF. The CDR3 DNA follows: TGTGCCAGCAGCTTAGCGACAGGGACCAACACTGAAGCTTTCTTT.

This rearrangement joins TRBV7-3 to TRBJ1-1; 8 bases align to TRBD1. This CDR3 region has 12 residues. V dropped 6 bases and J dropped 7; count of bases not matched to a gene: 4. Germline lookup yields CDR1 SGHTA and CDR2 FQGTGA. CDR3 amino acids: CASSYGQGEAFF. CDR3 sequence (DNA): TGTGCCAGCAGTTACGGACAGGGTGAAGCTTTCTTT.

This clone has only a few counts. This may be a read error: a much more frequent sequence differs by one nucleotide. This chain uses TRBV5-5 with TRBJ2-5; D gene unclear. V lost 0 bases to trimming and J lost 0 bases, with 6 bases between them. The CDR3 totals 14 residues. Germline lookup yields CDR1 SGHKS and CDR2 YYEKEE (reference sequence). The CDR3 DNA is TGTGCCAGCAGCTTGGTACGGGACCAAGAGACCCAGTACTTC. Its translation is CASSLVRDQETQYF.

CDR3 loop: CSAGTGTEKLFF. For the CDR3, the DNA is TGCAGCGCCGGGACAGGGACTGAAAAACTGTTTTTT. The chain combines TRBV29-1 with TRBJ1-4; 9 nucleotides line up with TRBD1. CDR1 and CDR2 from the germline V gene are SQVTM and ANQGSEA. The V gene end was trimmed by 7 bases and the J gene end by 7 bases; junction bases not matched to a gene: 4. The length of the CDR3 is 12 residues. Together with reference TRBV29-1 and TRBJ1-4, the CDR3 gives the full variable domain: SAVISQKPSRDICQRGTSLTIQCQVDSQVTMMFWYRQQPGQSLTLIATANQGSEATYESGFVIDKFPISRPNLTFSTLTVSNMSPEDSSIYLCSAGTGTEKLFFGSGTQLSVL.

V and J are TRBV10-3 and TRBJ2-3; D remains ambiguous. The V gene lost 2 bases and the J gene lost 0 bases, with 6 bases spanning the gap. This CDR3 spans 14 amino acids. Germline CDR1 reads ENHRY; CDR2 reads SYGVKD. The CDR3 sequence: CAISERHSTDTQYF. The CDR3, as DNA: TGTGCCATCAGTGAGCGACACAGCACAGATACGCAGTATTTT.

Concerning this clone: Possible read error: a much larger clone is one base away. This sequence joins TRBV2 and TRBJ1-2; D remains unclear. Germline lookup yields CDR1 SNHLY and CDR2 FYNNEI. This CDR3 spans 14 amino acids. Trimming removed 1 base at V and 7 bases at J, with 13 bases between. CDR3 coding DNA: TGTGCCAGCAGTGAAGTGACGCCGAAGGCTGGCTACACCTTC. This gives the protein CASSEVTPKAGYTF.

This chain connects TRBV10-2 to TRBJ1-1; a possible D gene is TRBD1 (5 bases). The V gene lost 6 bases and the J gene lost 2 bases, with 13 bases spanning the gap. The length of the CDR3 is 14 residues. Germline assignment: CDR1 WSHSY and CDR2 SAAADI. CDR3 protein: CASREVGVNTEAFF. CDR3 DNA: TGCGCCAGCAGGGAAGTGGGGGTCAACACTGAAGCTTTCTTT.

The chain is built from TRBV27 and TRBJ2-3; unclear D gene. Germline V gene data show CDR1 as MNHEY and CDR2 as SMNVEV (reference sequence). V lost 9 bases to trimming and J lost 0 bases, with 13 bases between them. CDR3 size: 14 residues. CDR3 nucleotide sequence: TGTGCCAGGTCTTTTCAGGCTAGCACAGATACGCAGTATTTT. It is translated as CARSFQASTDTQYF.

The rearrangement joins TRBV5-1 to TRBJ2-1; no definite D call. The germline V gene has CDR1 SGHRS and CDR2 YFSETQ. The CDR3 extends over 15 amino acids. The V gene lost 1 base and the J gene lost 8 bases, with 16 bases spanning the gap. CDR3 protein: CASSLIGMRSDEQFF. The CDR3 nucleotides read TGCGCCAGCAGCTTGATCGGTATGAGGAGCGATGAGCAGTTCTTC. The full variable domain, rest sourced from reference TRBV5-1 and TRBJ2-1, is KAGVTQTPRYLIKTRGQQVTLSCSPISGHRSVSWYQQTPGQGLQFLFEYFSETQRNKGNFPGRFSGRQFSNSRSEMNVSTLELGDSALYLCASSLIGMRSDEQFFGPGTRLTVL.

V usage is TRBV5-1 and J usage is TRBJ1-2; no firm D call. CDR3 length: 12 residues. V lost 4 bases, J lost 8 bases, and 12 bases lay in between. Germline CDR1 is SGHRS and CDR2 is YFSETQ. CDR3 amino acids: CASSIDQGGYTF. DNA for the CDR3: TGCGCCAGCAGCATAGATCAAGGGGGCTACACCTTC.

The chain couples TRBV5-1 to TRBJ2-3; the match to TRBD2 covers 10 bases. The CDR3 covers 15 residues. CDR1 SGHRS and CDR2 YFSETQ come from the germline V gene. J lost 0 bases, V lost 5 bases, and 3 bases had no gene match. The DNA for the CDR3 is TGCGCCAGCAGTCCGACTAGCGGGAGCACAGATACGCAGTATTTT. Its translation: CASSPTSGSTDTQYF. Based on the CDR3 plus reference TRBV5-1 and TRBJ2-3, the full variable domain is KAGVTQTPRYLIKTRGQQVTLSCSPISGHRSVSWYQQTPGQGLQFLFEYFSETQRNKGNFPGRFSGRQFSNSRSEMNVSTLELGDSALYLCASSPTSGSTDTQYFGPGTRLTVL.

CDR3 protein: CASSREGGDEQYF. CDR3 coding DNA: TGTGCCAGCAGTAGGGAGGGCGGCGACGAGCAGTACTTC. V and J are TRBV6-1 and TRBJ2-7; 7 positions agree with TRBD2. This CDR3 has 13 amino acids. CDR1 and CDR2 (germline): MNHNS, SASEGT. V trimming: 5 bases; J trimming: 5 bases; junction bases outside the gene matches: 6.

This chain joins TRBV28 and TRBJ2-7, with 15 bases lining up with TRBD2. Germline V gives CDR1 MDHEN, CDR2 SYDVKM. CDR3 length: 20 residues. Unmatched junction bases numbered 17, after V lost 3 bases and J lost 5 bases. The CDR3 is CASSLVDREGLAGGPDEQYF. CDR3 nucleotides: TGTGCCAGCAGTTTGGTGGACAGGGAAGGACTAGCGGGAGGGCCCGACGAGCAGTACTTC.

The V call is TRBV15, the J call TRBJ2-5, with 11 bases aligning to TRBD2. Judging by the DNA end, TRBJ2-7 fits better; the J call may be wrong. CDR1 and CDR2 (germline): LNHNV, YYDKDF (reference sequence). The length of the CDR3 is 16 residues. The CDR3 DNA is TGTGCCACCAGCAACAACCTAGCGGGAGGTTCCCACGAGCAGTACTTC. Amino acids: CATSNNLAGGSHEQYF.

The rearrangement links TRBV2 to TRBJ1-5, with D possibly being TRBD1 (6 bases). Trimming removed 6 bases from V and 1 base from J, with 10 bases in between. Germline V gene data show CDR1 as SNHLY and CDR2 as FYNNEI. The CDR3 loop spans 14 amino acids. The chain's CDR3 is CASRGAGSNQPQHF. The CDR3 nucleotides read TGTGCCAGCAGGGGGGCAGGGAGCAATCAGCCCCAGCATTTT.